The clone carrying this T cell receptor beta chain was detected a few times. Its antigen is unknown. The source of the sample is a study of blood T cells in healthy people across ages. The CDR3 extends over 16 amino acids. Germline-derived CDR1 and CDR2 are DFQATT and SNEGSKA (reference sequence). V lost 3 bases to trimming and J lost 0 bases, with 15 bases between them. PCR was performed a second time for roughly 7 to 11 cycles using a sample-barcoded 5' primer and a J-beta primer mix. TCRdb reprocessed the 5' RACE reads with MiXCR, giving one entry per CDR3 protein. The sample holds 750,000 to 1,000,000 distinct CDR3 sequences, under 35% seen once. General observations from the study: While age rose, TCR beta diversity per million T cells dropped in a roughly linear way.

This sample was also put to use in a study of T cells of mothers and their children.

V and J are TRBV20-1 and TRBJ1-3; no reliable D call. Sequencing was performed on blood. The clonotype originates from a middle-aged woman in good health. The CDR3 protein is CSASKPGAFSGNTIYF. Written as DNA, the CDR3 is TGCAGTGCTAGCAAGCCGGGAGCATTCTCTGGAAACACCATATATTTT.